This T cell receptor (beta chain) is from a study of response to subunit inactivated influenza vaccine (dated by TCRdb to between 2017 and 2018). About the study as a whole: The study used deep quantitative T cell receptor repertoire profiling to track responses to a trivalent subunit inactivated influenza vaccine.

To note about this clonotype: Its specific antigen is unknown. Qualities for individual bases were not recorded, and no much larger clone is one base off.

Points the paper makes about the study in general: The authors proposed that each seasonal influenza vaccination may bring in only a limited number of new T cells.

The CDR3, from cysteine to phenylalanine, totals 17 residues. The DNA shown is the 51-base CDR3, in frame from base 1. Trimming leaves V shorter by 0 bases and J shorter by 1 base, with the junction holding 8 bases beyond the gene matches. Via the germline V gene, CDR1 is SQVTM and CDR2 ANQGSEA. Receptor amplification or capture employed RT-PCR. These reads were obtained on an Illumina HiSeq 2500. TCRdb applied fastp at Q25 and MiXCR to the public reads, then kept only in-frame beta chains. Here each entry gathers all rows of one CDR3 protein and keeps the most common genes and DNA. Here the sample has 500,000 to 550,000 distinct CDR3 sequences; roughly 25% occur a single time. 2.8% of the sample rests with the top ten. This sample also belongs to another study, concerning T cells expressing NK-cell markers. As described in the second report: TCR beta cDNA libraries were prepared using 5'RACE template switching, which introduced a universal primer site and unique molecular identifiers. Three sorted T-cell subsets (CD3+CD56+NKG2C+, CD3+CD56+NKG2C- and CD3+CD56-NKG2C+) from about 8 donors had their TCR beta-chain repertoires profiled. Of the eight sequenced donors, seven were found to be HCMV-seropositive and one was found to be HCMV-seronegative. To restrict sorting to alphabetaTCR-expressing T cells, an anti-gammadeltaTCR antibody was added in several experiments. For more than 5 donors, the dominant CD3+CD56+NKG2C+ clonotypes were among the top 10 CD8+ clonotypes and accounted for about 1.0-7.0% of CD8+ T cells. Those dominant clonotypes were again the most abundant among CD3+CD56-NKG2C+ cells in several donors, at roughly 28.3-65%. Whether the expanded NKG2C-expressing T cell clones were specific for HCMV antigens was left unclear. The study sequenced eight donors, all healthy volunteers chosen at random: three men and five women. To determine HCMV serostatus, a commercial ELISA kit was used to detect HCMV-specific IgG in serum. Peripheral blood mononuclear cells were isolated from blood by Ficoll density gradient centrifugation. Magnetic immunoseparation with Miltenyi isolation kits was used to isolate CD4+ and CD8+ T cells from PBMC. Synthesis of cDNA was primed from the TCR beta constant segment and was followed by two consecutive PCR amplification steps. Sequencing of the libraries produced 2 x 150 bp reads on Illumina HiSeq 2000/2500, MiSeq or NextSeq. MIGEC was used to demultiplex reads and group the reads by UMI, and MiTCR was used to assemble and quantify clonotypes. Only TCR cDNA sequences supported by at least two reads were kept to exclude erroneous sequences. Downstream repertoire analysis used the tcR package, and clonotypes were matched across fractions by CDR3 nucleotide sequence plus V segment. VDJmatch was used to annotate antigen specificity against VDJdb, with one amino acid substitution allowed in CDR3.

Sequences were derived from CD4+ T cells sorted from PBMCs, sampled roughly 12 days after vaccination. The chain is made from TRBV29-1 and TRBJ2-1, and 8 bases in between align with TRBD2. The sequence was obtained from a man between 50 and 59 years old who received an inactivated influenza vaccine. Donor details come from another sample of the same person, matched by shared clones. At the DNA level, the sequence is TGCAGCGTTGAAGATCATCAAGGCGGGAGGTCCTACAATGAGCAGTTCTTC. This codes for CSVEDHQGGRSYNEQFF.